A selection of T cell receptor beta chains follows, all from one sample in a study of blood T cell repertoires in COVID-19. Method: immunoSEQ multiplex PCR; TCRdb's copy keeps in-frame clones and lacks some. Found here are fewer than 500,000 clones, just over 85% of them singletons; the top ten hold more than 1.4%. The sample consisted of peripheral blood. The receptors were gathered from a woman aged 25 to 39 with active or convalescent COVID-19. CDR3s include the opening cysteine and the closing phenylalanine or tryptophan. Each record gives: CDR3 length, V gene, CDR3 protein.

15	TRBV10-3	CAISEQGDRTYGYTF
13	TRBV6-5	CASSMGLGYEQYF
15	TRBV5-4	CASRGGATMNTEAFF
14	TRBV6-5	CASNPRRTGRRAFF
13	TRBV4-1	CASSPGAGTEAFF
14	TRBV5-1	CASSSGQGEHEQYF
14	TRBV11-2	CASTFGQGIYEQFF
13	TRBV4-1	CASSPSGAGELFF
14	TRBV24-1	CATSDQARTGGAYF
17	TRBV27	CASSFFPRRVEQETQYF